This T cell receptor (beta chain) was found in a study of blood T cell repertoires in COVID-19. The germline V gene encodes CDR1 SGHNT and CDR2 YYREEE (reference sequence). V lost 4 bases and J lost 8; bases outside the gene matches: 10. This CDR3 has 15 amino acids. Method: immunoSEQ multiplex PCR; TCRdb's copy keeps in-frame clones and lacks some. The data contain more than 95,000 clones, approximately 88% of them seen just once; the ten biggest clones take up under 30%. The sequenced sample consisted of peripheral blood. The V and J genes are TRBV5-4 and TRBJ1-4, with 8 bases lining up with TRBD1. The clonotype originates from a man aged 55 to 69 with acute or convalescent COVID-19. DNA of the CDR3: TGTGCCAGCAGCATGGACACAGGGGGGAGCGAAAAACTGTTTTTT. It is translated as CASSMDTGGSEKLFF.